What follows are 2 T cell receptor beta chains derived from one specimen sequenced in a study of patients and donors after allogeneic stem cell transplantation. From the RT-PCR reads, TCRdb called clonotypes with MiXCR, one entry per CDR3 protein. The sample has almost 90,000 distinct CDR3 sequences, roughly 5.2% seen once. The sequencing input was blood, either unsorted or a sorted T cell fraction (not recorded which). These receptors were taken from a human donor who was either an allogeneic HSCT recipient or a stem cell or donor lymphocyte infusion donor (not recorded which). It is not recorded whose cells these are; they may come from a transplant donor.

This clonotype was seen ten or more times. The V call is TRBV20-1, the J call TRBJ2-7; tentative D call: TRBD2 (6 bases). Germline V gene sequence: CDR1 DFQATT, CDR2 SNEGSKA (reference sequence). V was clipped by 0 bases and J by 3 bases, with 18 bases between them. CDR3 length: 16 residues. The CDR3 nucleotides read TGCAGTGCTAGAGATCGTATTCGGGGGAATATCTACGAGCAGTACTTC. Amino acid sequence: CSARDRIRGNIYEQYF.

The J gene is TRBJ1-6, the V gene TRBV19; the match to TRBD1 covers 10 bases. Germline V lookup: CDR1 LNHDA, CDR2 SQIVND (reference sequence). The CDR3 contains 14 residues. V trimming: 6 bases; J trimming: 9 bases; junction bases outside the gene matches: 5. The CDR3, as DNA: TGTGCCAGTAGCTTGGGACAGGGGAGTTCACCCCTCCACTTT. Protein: CASSLGQGSSPLHF.